The present TCR beta chain was sequenced within a study of shared clonotypes between healthy human individuals. Study outcomes and limitations: Several donors held about 5% of naive CD4 clonotypes in common. Estimated clonotype richness was generally higher in naive than memory subsets.

Germline V gene data show CDR1 as SGDLS and CDR2 as YYNGEE. Unmatched junction bases numbered 6, after V lost 4 bases and J lost 4 bases. This CDR3 region has 16 residues. Regarding this clone: Its target is not known.

CD45RO-negative CD8 cells positively selected for CCR7 made up the naive population, which excluded terminally differentiated effector memory CD45RA+ cells. Those who donated, Caucasian adults without exception, all lived in Nashville, Tennessee. Profiling relied on immunoSEQ multiplex PCR, and the TCRdb table lists in-frame clones only, not all of them. The profile shows 2 million to 2.5 million clones, 85% to 95% of them singletons. The chain recombines TRBV9 with TRBJ2-5, with 14 bases lining up with TRBD2. The receptor's source is a young man in good health. Some clones in this sample may be carry-over from other donors' samples. Sequences were obtained from naive CD8+ T cells from PBMCs. CDR3 sequence reads: CASSLTGTSGGETQYF. The DNA for the CDR3 is TGTGCCAGCAGCTTGACCGGGACTAGCGGGGGAGAGACCCAGTACTTC. Looking up the rest from reference TRBV9 and TRBJ2-5 gives the full variable domain: DSGVTQTPKHLITATGQRVTLRCSPRSGDLSVYWYQQSLDQGLQFLIQYYNGEERAKGNILERFSAQQFPDLHSELNLSSLELGDSALYFCASSLTGTSGGETQYFGPGTRLLVL.